This T cell receptor beta chain emerged from a study of blood T cell repertoires in COVID-19. Across the whole study: Acute and convalescent COVID-19 specimens originated in the United States, Italy and Spain.

Only in-frame clones appear in the TCRdb table, and some are missing; sequencing was by immunoSEQ multiplex PCR. The sample shows about 180,000 clones, 80% to 90% of them seen only once. The sample was peripheral blood. This receptor was obtained from a man aged 60 to 75 with acute or convalescent COVID-19.

The CDR3 sequence: CASSPGPSYEQYF. In DNA form, the CDR3 reads TGTGCCAGCAGCCCAGGGCCCTCCTACGAGCAGTACTTC. The chain combines TRBV7-9 with TRBJ2-7, with D tentatively TRBD1 (5 bases). Germline CDR1 SEHNR, CDR2 FQNEAQ (reference sequence). Deletions cut 5 bases from V and 0 bases from J, with 8 bases between. This CDR3 is 13 amino acids long.